The 15 T cell receptor beta chains below come from one sample, sequenced in a study of blood T cells in healthy people across ages. With a J-beta primer mix and a sample-barcoded 5' primer, a second PCR ran 7 to 11 cycles. Via MiXCR, TCRdb re-called the 5' RACE reads, giving one row per CDR3 protein. The sample holds hundreds of thousands of distinct CDR3 sequences; 45% to 65% are singletons and the top ten take over 30%. Sequenced: blood. The receptor set was obtained from a man aged 60-69 years in good health.

This clonotype was seen more than once but under ten times. V and J are TRBV20-1 and TRBJ2-5; D may be TRBD2 (6 bases). CDR3 length equals 14 residues. Germline V gene lookup returns CDR1 DFQATT and CDR2 SNEGSKA (reference sequence). Deletions cut 3 bases from V and 4 bases from J, with 15 bases between. CDR3 bases: TGCAGTGCTAGGTCTAGCGATGCCCGAGAGACCCAGTACTTC. Its protein is CSARSSDARETQYF.

This clonotype has a handful of counts. The genes are TRBV11-2 and TRBJ2-3, with D possibly matching TRBD2 (6 bases). The CDR3 covers 15 residues. Trimming took 4 bases from V and 4 from J, leaving 15 bases between them. The V gene's germline CDR1 is SGHAT and CDR2 FQNNGV. CDR3 amino acids: CASSSGTLGSDTQYF. The DNA for the CDR3 is TGTGCCAGCAGCTCCGGGACTCTAGGGTCAGATACGCAGTATTTT.

This chain connects TRBV6-5 to TRBJ2-5, with TRBD1 identical over 9 bases. The CDR3 runs 14 residues. Germline V gene sequence: CDR1 MNHEY, CDR2 SVGAGI. V gave up 6 bases and J gave up 8 bases; unmatched junction bases: 10. CDR3 coding DNA: TGTGCCAGCAGACAACCGGGACAGGGTACTACCCAGTACTTC. Translation gives CASRQPGQGTTQYF.

The genes are TRBV7-9 and TRBJ2-1; 7 bases are a match to TRBD2. This CDR3 region has 13 residues. V shed 11 bases, J shed 2 bases, and the junction held 6 bases outside the gene matches. Germline loops: CDR1 SEHNR, CDR2 FQNEAQ (reference sequence). Here the CDR3 reads CASAGLTYNEQFF. The CDR3 DNA reads as TGTGCCTCTGCGGGACTAACCTACAATGAGCAGTTCTTC.

The J gene is TRBJ2-3, the V gene TRBV20-1; D possibly corresponds to TRBD2 (5 bases). With 0 bases removed from V and 2 bases from J, the gap between germline ends came to 18 bases. The length of the CDR3 is 17 residues. Germline V lookup: CDR1 DFQATT, CDR2 SNEGSKA (reference sequence). The CDR3 protein is CSARDMASGDFTDTQYF. CDR3 DNA sequence: TGCAGTGCTAGAGATATGGCCAGCGGTGATTTCACAGATACGCAGTATTTT.

The chain has TRBV24-1 and TRBJ2-7; 11 bases align to TRBD1. The assigned J gene may be wrong: the sequence end matches TRBJ2-5 better. The germline CDR1 and CDR2 sequences are KGHDR and SFDVKD. This CDR3 is 15 amino acids long. The CDR3 sequence is CATSPGTGGWETQYF. The CDR3 DNA reads TGTGCCACCAGTCCCGGGACAGGGGGTTGGGAGACCCAGTACTTC.

The V call is TRBV2, the J call TRBJ2-6; TRBD1 matches 9 bases. CDR1 SNHLY and CDR2 FYNNEI come from the germline V gene. V dropped 4 bases and J dropped 0; count of bases not matched to a gene: 4. There are 17 residues in the CDR3. The CDR3 spells CASSVGQGLSGANVLTF. The CDR3 nucleotides read TGTGCCAGCAGTGTGGGACAGGGCCTCTCTGGGGCCAACGTCCTGACTTTC.

This chain connects TRBV5-1 to TRBJ2-1, with 9 bases that match TRBD1. The CDR3 covers 15 residues. Germline loops: CDR1 SGHRS, CDR2 YFSETQ. V lost 4 bases, J lost 8 bases, and 10 bases stayed unmatched. The CDR3, as DNA: TGCGCCAGCAGCACACAGGGGGCGTATAGGGATGAGCAGTTCTTC. Residues: CASSTQGAYRDEQFF.

Only a few counts were recorded for this clonotype. V and J are TRBV7-2 and TRBJ1-2, with D maybe TRBD1 (5 bases). The CDR3 is 18 amino acids. V lost 4 bases and J lost 7, with 28 bases in between. Germline V lookup: CDR1 SGHTA, CDR2 FQGNSA. CDR3: CASSSLFGEGRFPFGYTF. CDR3 nucleotides: TGTGCCAGCAGCTCCCTCTTTGGAGAGGGGAGATTCCCTTTTGGCTACACCTTC.

This clonotype turned up a few times. The V call is TRBV2, the J call TRBJ1-6; the D gene is possibly TRBD1 (5 bases). This CDR3 is built from 14 residues. V lost 6 bases and J lost 6, with 12 bases in between. Germline V CDR1 and CDR2: SNHLY, FYNNEI. DNA of the CDR3: TGTGCCAGCAGCCCTGACAGATTTAATTCACCCCTCCACTTT. Protein sequence: CASSPDRFNSPLHF.

The rearrangement joins TRBV12-3 or TRBV12-4 to TRBJ1-6; 7 bases map to TRBD1. V dropped 6 bases and J dropped 7; count of bases not matched to a gene: 6. This CDR3 has 14 residues. CDR3 nucleotide sequence: TGTGCCAGCAGAACCGGGACAGCCAATTCACCCCTCCACTTT. Protein product: CASRTGTANSPLHF.

This clonotype came up a few times. The chain uses TRBV29-1 and TRBJ2-3; D might be TRBD1 (6 bases). The CDR3 is made up of 12 amino acids. The germline V gene has CDR1 SQVTM and CDR2 ANQGSEA. V was clipped by 4 bases and J by 3 bases, with 8 bases between them. CDR3 protein: CSVGTDTDTQYF. The CDR3 region has the DNA TGCAGCGTTGGGACAGATACAGATACGCAGTATTTT.

The CDR3 sequence is CASSWLPGTGVEQYF. The CDR3 DNA reads as TGTGCCAGCAGCTGGCTCCCCGGGACAGGGGTCGAGCAGTACTTC. V gene TRBV7-8 combines with J gene TRBJ2-4, with 10 bases identical to TRBD1. The J call may be in error: the DNA end matches TRBJ2-7 better. CDR3 length: 15 amino acids. Germline CDR1 SGHVS, CDR2 FQNEAQ.

The gene calls are TRBV20-1 and TRBJ2-7; 9 positions match TRBD2. Germline V gene sequence: CDR1 DFQATT, CDR2 SNEGSKA (reference sequence). This CDR3 comprises 14 residues. V lost 2 bases to trimming and J lost 2 bases; unmatched junction nucleotides: 4. The CDR3 sequence is CSARRLAAPYEQYF. For the CDR3, the DNA is TGCAGTGCTAGAAGACTAGCGGCACCCTACGAGCAGTACTTC.

This clonotype was counted a single time. V and J are TRBV21-1 and TRBJ2-1; TRBD2, as called in the table, went unchecked against the DNA. TRBV21-1 is an annotated pseudogene. The CDR3 is 15 amino acids. For the CDR3, the DNA is TGTGCCAGCAGCAAAGCCGGTAGGGTTGGCAATGAGCAGTTCTTC. The encoded protein is CASSKAGRVGNEQFF.